The clone carrying this TCR beta chain was seen repeatedly, ten times or more. Its antigen remains unknown. The data belong to a study of neurological immune-mediated disorders. Germline V gene lookup returns CDR1 MGHRA and CDR2 YSYEKL. There are 16 residues in the CDR3. V was pared by 0 bases and J by 1 base, with 10 bases between. Findings and caveats of the study: The most TCR clonal expansion was seen in HTLV-1-associated myelopathy, and the least was seen in multiple sclerosis, which fell below healthy controls.

With 10-nucleotide random UMIs, 5'RACE was used to make the cDNA. Using its own MiXCR run on the 5' RACE reads, TCRdb lists one record per CDR3 protein. The sample lists under 60,000 distinct CDR3 sequences, about a tenth occurring once. The sequence derives from a middle-aged woman with HTLV-1-associated myelopathy (HAM/TSP). Sequenced input: PBMCs. The chain couples TRBV4-1 to TRBJ1-5; D remains unclear. The CDR3 loop reads CASSQDMGRSNQPQHF. In DNA, the CDR3 is TGCGCCAGCAGCCAAGATATGGGGAGGAGCAATCAGCCCCAGCATTTT.